One and the same sample provided the 18 T cell receptor beta chains below, sequenced in a study of vaccination and CD4 T cells after COVID-19. As to treatment: approximately 9-day PBMC culture with coronavirus spike peptide pools or control peptides (ViraFEST assay). Their cognate antigens are unknown. Oncomine TCR Beta short-read sequencing was applied to DNA from cultured CD4+ T cells. TCRdb processed the PCR reads anew with MiXCR; each CDR3 protein has one entry. The sample holds approximately 24,000 distinct CDR3 sequences; roughly 40% are singletons and the top ten take 11%. Material for sequencing was CD4+ T cells from blood, cultured in vitro. These TCRs come from a human donor who had recovered from COVID-19.

This clonotype was seen a handful of times. The chain has TRBV6-5 and TRBJ2-7; no definite D call. Germline V CDR1 and CDR2: MNHEY, SVGAGI. V was shortened by 2 bases and J by 0 bases, with 14 bases between the two germline ends. The CDR3 covers 16 residues. Here the CDR3 DNA reads TGTGCCAGCAGTTACCTGTCGGGTAGGAGCTCCTACGAGCAGTACTTC. It encodes CASSYLSGRSSYEQYF.

This clonotype appeared a few times. V usage is TRBV19 and J usage is TRBJ1-5; D is unclear. This CDR3 spans 12 amino acids. V shed 7 bases and J shed 10 bases, with 14 bases lying between them. Germline V lookup: CDR1 LNHDA, CDR2 SQIVND (reference sequence). In DNA form, the CDR3 reads TGTGCCAGTACTGGCGGGATCGGCCCCCAGCATTTT. Translating gives CASTGGIGPQHF.

The chain has TRBV28 and TRBJ2-1; 7 nucleotides match TRBD2. Germline CDR1 reads MDHEN; CDR2 reads SYDVKM. The CDR3 is 14 residues long. The ends lost 5 bases at V and 8 bases at J; junction bases unmatched: 9. In nucleotides, the CDR3 is TGTGCCAGCAGTACCCGGACTAGTTTCCATGAGCAGTTCTTC. Translation gives CASSTRTSFHEQFF.

V gene TRBV6-5 combines with J gene TRBJ2-7; D ambiguous. CDR1 MNHEY and CDR2 SVGAGI come from the germline V gene. V was pared by 0 bases and J by 0 bases, with 6 bases between. This CDR3 has 14 amino acids. As DNA, the CDR3 is TGTGCCAGCAGTTACTCTCGCGTCTCCTACGAGCAGTACTTC. Protein: CASSYSRVSYEQYF.

CDR3 in amino acids: CASSFTDTGSNEQFF. In DNA, the CDR3 is TGTGCCAGCAGTTTTACCGATACAGGGTCCAATGAGCAGTTCTTC. The chain combines TRBV6-5 with TRBJ2-1, with D tentatively TRBD1 (6 bases). The germline CDR1 and CDR2 sequences are MNHEY and SVGAGI. The CDR3 covers 15 residues. Trimming cost V 4 bases and J 6 bases, with 16 bases left between them.

This clonotype showed up just a few times. V is TRBV27 and J is TRBJ1-1, with 7 positions matching TRBD1. Germline loops: CDR1 MNHEY, CDR2 SMNVEV (reference sequence). This CDR3 comprises 15 residues. V lost 4 bases to trimming and J lost 3 bases; unmatched junction nucleotides: 8. The DNA of the CDR3 is TGTGCCAGCAGTTGGAGGGACAGTGGGTACACTGAAGCTTTCTTT. It encodes CASSWRDSGYTEAFF.

The chain employs TRBV19 and TRBJ2-1; 9 positions match TRBD1. The CDR3 is 14 amino acids. From germline, CDR1 is LNHDA and CDR2 SQIVND (reference sequence). V lost 9 bases to trimming and J lost 11 bases; unmatched junction nucleotides: 14. CDR3 protein: CASINPGQGYQQFF. CDR3 sequence (DNA): TGTGCCAGCATCAATCCGGGACAGGGTTATCAGCAGTTCTTC.

The V call is TRBV6-1, the J call TRBJ1-5; D ambiguous. The length of the CDR3 is 16 residues. V dropped 4 bases and J dropped 1 base, with 14 bases sitting between them. Germline V lookup: CDR1 MNHNS, CDR2 SASEGT. CDR3 DNA sequence: TGTGCCAGCAGTGGGGTGCAGACCCAAAGCAATCAGCCCCAGCATTTT. Translating gives CASSGVQTQSNQPQHF.

The DNA of the CDR3 is TGCGCCAGCAGCCAACTTCGGACTTCAGCCTACAATGAGCAGTTCTTC. It specifies CASSQLRTSAYNEQFF. The chain employs TRBV4-1 and TRBJ2-1, with D possibly being TRBD2 (5 bases). The CDR3 is 16 residues long. Trimming removed 2 bases at V and 2 bases at J, with 13 bases between. Germline lookup yields CDR1 MGHRA and CDR2 YSYEKL.

The chain combines TRBV20-1 with TRBJ2-4, with unresolved D. With 3 bases removed from V and 4 bases from J, the gap between germline ends came to 13 bases. The CDR3 totals 14 residues. Germline V gene sequence: CDR1 DFQATT, CDR2 SNEGSKA (reference sequence). The CDR3 loop is CSASEQAVKNIQYF. The DNA of the CDR3 is TGCAGTGCTAGTGAGCAGGCGGTTAAAAACATTCAGTACTTC.

For the CDR3, the DNA is TGTGCCATCAGGACATCCGGGTACCAAGAGACCCAGTACTTC. Protein product: CAIRTSGYQETQYF. The chain employs TRBV10-3 and TRBJ2-5; no firm D call. The CDR3 runs to 14 residues. CDR1 and CDR2 (germline): ENHRY, SYGVKD. The ends were cut back, 6 bases at V and 0 bases at J, with 11 bases in the middle.

V and J are TRBV12-5 and TRBJ2-1; D ambiguous. V was trimmed by 1 base and J by 5 bases, leaving 21 bases between them. CDR3 length: 18 residues. From germline, CDR1 is LGHNT and CDR2 FRNRAP. The CDR3 bases are TGTGCTAGTGGTTTGGCCCCCCACCGGACCCCTCAGAACAATGAGCAGTTCTTC. Translation gives CASGLAPHRTPQNNEQFF.

The chain is built from TRBV6-2 or TRBV6-3 and TRBJ2-1, with 10 bases identical to TRBD2. Germline CDR1 is MNHEY and CDR2 is SVGEGT. The CDR3 runs to 16 residues. V shed 6 bases, J shed 0 bases, and the junction held 5 bases outside the gene matches. The CDR3 is CASSQSGRASYNEQFF. The CDR3 DNA follows: TGTGCCAGCAGCCAGAGCGGGAGGGCCTCCTACAATGAGCAGTTCTTC.

This clonotype was seen a handful of times. This rearrangement joins TRBV20-1 to TRBJ2-3; TRBD2 matches 9 bases. V dropped 3 bases and J dropped 2; count of bases not matched to a gene: 6. CDR3 length: 15 residues. Germline CDR1 is DFQATT and CDR2 is SNEGSKA (reference sequence). The CDR3 protein is CSASVAGDTTDTQYF. CDR3 coding DNA: TGCAGTGCTAGTGTAGCGGGGGATACCACAGATACGCAGTATTTT.

This clonotype occurred a few times. V and J are TRBV6-1 and TRBJ2-5; tentatively, D is TRBD1 (6 bases). Germline V gives CDR1 MNHNS, CDR2 SASEGT. Deletions cut 6 bases from V and 5 bases from J, with 16 bases between. The CDR3 spans 14 residues. The CDR3 region is CASRLNQGMETQYF. As DNA, the CDR3 is TGTGCCAGCAGACTAAATCAGGGGATGGAGACCCAGTACTTC.

The rearrangement uses TRBV20-1 and TRBJ1-4; D call uncertain. This CDR3 has 15 amino acids. The germline gives CDR1 DFQATT, CDR2 SNEGSKA (reference sequence). Trimming left V 0 bases short and J 11 bases short, with 19 bases between. DNA for the CDR3: TGCAGTGCTAGAGACCCGAATTCATGGAAAGAGAAACTGTTTTTT. Protein sequence: CSARDPNSWKEKLFF.

The chain is built from TRBV5-1 and TRBJ2-7, with 7 bases that match TRBD2. The length of the CDR3 is 15 residues. After removal of 0 bases from V and 7 bases from J, the junction contained 10 bases not matched to a gene. Germline assignment: CDR1 SGHRS and CDR2 YFSETQ. The CDR3 DNA reads TGCGCCAGCAGCTTGGCGTCTAGCGGCCCCCTGGAGCAGTACTTC. It codes for CASSLASSGPLEQYF. Variable domain in full (rest from reference TRBV5-1 and TRBJ2-7): KAGVTQTPRYLIKTRGQQVTLSCSPISGHRSVSWYQQTPGQGLQFLFEYFSETQRNKGNFPGRFSGRQFSNSRSEMNVSTLELGDSALYLCASSLASSGPLEQYFGPGTRLTVT.

This clonotype has only a few counts. V is TRBV6-1 and J is TRBJ1-6; no firm D call. The CDR3 consists of 13 residues. From germline, CDR1 is MNHNS and CDR2 SASEGT. The V end lost 6 bases, the J end lost 8 bases, and 11 bases lay between the germline ends. The CDR3 here is CASSLRRDSPLHF. CDR3 DNA: TGTGCCAGCAGCCTCAGGCGGGATTCACCCCTCCACTTT.